A selection of T cell receptor beta chains follows, all from one sample in a study of T cell responses to AZD1222 COVID-19 vaccine. TCRdb keeps only in-frame clones here, not all; method: immunoSEQ multiplex PCR. The sample includes 150,000 to 250,000 clones, just over 90% of them seen just once. The starting material was peripheral blood, obtained 28 days after the second AZD1222 dose. These receptors were collected from an adult who received the AZD1222 COVID-19 vaccine. Each CDR3 is given with its conserved first and last residue. A D gene is named only where the DNA matches it firmly. Rows give clone size only sometimes, using once, few, many, or a class for an expanded clone.

d_call: NA; j_call: TRBJ1-6; cdr3_length: 15; clone_size: NA; v_call: TRBV6-4; cdr3_nt: TGTGCCAGCAGTGACGACGGCCCCGATAATTCACCCCTCCACTTT; cdr3_aa: CASSDDGPDNSPLHF
d_call: TRBD1; j_call: TRBJ1-6; cdr3_length: 15; clone_size: NA; v_call: TRBV7-9; cdr3_nt: TGTGCCAGCAGCGCGACACAGGGGATGCATTCACCCCTCCACTTT; cdr3_aa: CASSATQGMHSPLHF
d_call: TRBD1; j_call: TRBJ1-2; cdr3_length: 14; clone_size: NA; v_call: TRBV19; cdr3_nt: TGTGCCAGTAGTACGGGACAGGGGGCTGGTGGCTACACCTTC; cdr3_aa: CASSTGQGAGGYTF
d_call: NA; j_call: TRBJ2-3; cdr3_length: 11; clone_size: NA; v_call: TRBV19; cdr3_nt: TGTGCCAGTAGCCTTCTTAATACGCAGTATTTT; cdr3_aa: CASSLLNTQYF
d_call: NA; j_call: TRBJ2-3; cdr3_length: 14; clone_size: NA; v_call: TRBV7-3; cdr3_nt: TGTGCCAGCAGCTTAGGGATTAGCACAGATACGCAGTATTTT; cdr3_aa: CASSLGISTDTQYF
d_call: NA; j_call: TRBJ2-2; cdr3_length: 16; clone_size: once; v_call: TRBV6-5; cdr3_nt: TGTGCCAGCAGTTACTCCGGGGGGCTCGGCACCGGGGAGCTGTTTTTT; cdr3_aa: CASSYSGGLGTGELFF
d_call: NA; j_call: TRBJ2-7; cdr3_length: 15; clone_size: NA; v_call: TRBV6-5; cdr3_nt: TGTGCCAGCAGTTACTCCCCTTTCGAAGCCTACGAGCAGTACTTC; cdr3_aa: CASSYSPFEAYEQYF
d_call: TRBD2; j_call: TRBJ2-2; cdr3_length: 16; clone_size: NA; v_call: TRBV5-1; cdr3_nt: TGCGCCAGCAGCGGGGAGGCTAGCGGGAGATCCGGGGAGCTGTTTTTT; cdr3_aa: CASSGEASGRSGELFF
d_call: TRBD2; j_call: TRBJ2-7; cdr3_length: 16; clone_size: NA; v_call: TRBV18; cdr3_nt: TGTGCCAGCTCACCAACATTCGCGGGAGGGGACTACGAGCAGTACTTC; cdr3_aa: CASSPTFAGGDYEQYF
d_call: TRBD1; j_call: TRBJ1-2; cdr3_length: 11; clone_size: NA; v_call: TRBV28; cdr3_nt: TGTGCCAGCAGTGGGACAGGGGGCTACACCTTC; cdr3_aa: CASSGTGGYTF
d_call: TRBD2; j_call: TRBJ2-7; cdr3_length: 15; clone_size: NA; v_call: TRBV5-4; cdr3_nt: TGTGCCAGCAGCTTGGTAGCGGGAGGGGACTACGAGCAGTACTTC; cdr3_aa: CASSLVAGGDYEQYF